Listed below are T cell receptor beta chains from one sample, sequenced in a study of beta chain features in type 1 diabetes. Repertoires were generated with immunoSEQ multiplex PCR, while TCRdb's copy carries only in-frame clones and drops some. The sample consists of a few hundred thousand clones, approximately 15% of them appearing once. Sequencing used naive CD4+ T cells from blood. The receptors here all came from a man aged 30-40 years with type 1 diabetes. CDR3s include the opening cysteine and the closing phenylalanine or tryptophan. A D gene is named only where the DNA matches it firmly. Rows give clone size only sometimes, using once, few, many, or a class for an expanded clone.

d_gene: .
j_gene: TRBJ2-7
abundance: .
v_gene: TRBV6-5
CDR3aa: CASSSTYEQYF
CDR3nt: TGTGCCAGCAGTTCTACCTACGAGCAGTACTTC

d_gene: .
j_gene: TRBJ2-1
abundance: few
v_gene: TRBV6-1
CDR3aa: CASSEPGAVLF
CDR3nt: TGTGCCAGCAGTGAACCGGGAGCTGTTCTCTTC

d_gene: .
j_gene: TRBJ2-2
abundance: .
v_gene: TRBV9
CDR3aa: CASSVSEAGELFF
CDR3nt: TGTGCCAGCAGCGTCTCGGAGGCCGGGGAGCTGTTTTTT

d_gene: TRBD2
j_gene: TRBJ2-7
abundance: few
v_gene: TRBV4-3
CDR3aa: CASSPRAGASEQYF
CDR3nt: TGCGCCAGCAGCCCTAGAGCGGGAGCATCCGAGCAGTACTTC

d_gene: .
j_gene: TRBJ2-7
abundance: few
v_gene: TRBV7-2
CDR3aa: CASSLAAGQKAYEQYF
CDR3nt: TGTGCCAGCAGCTTAGCTGCGGGACAGAAGGCCTACGAGCAGTACTTC

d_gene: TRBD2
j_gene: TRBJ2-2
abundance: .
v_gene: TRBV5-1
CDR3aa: CASSLGLAGAGELFF
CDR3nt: TGCGCCAGCAGCTTGGGACTAGCGGGAGCCGGGGAGCTGTTTTTT

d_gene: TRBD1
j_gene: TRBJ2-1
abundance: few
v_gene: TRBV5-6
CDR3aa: CASSLGTGYNEQFF
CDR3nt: TGTGCCAGCAGCTTGGGGACAGGTTACAATGAGCAGTTCTTC

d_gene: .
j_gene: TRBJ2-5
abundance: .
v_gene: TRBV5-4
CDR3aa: CASSLGRETQYF
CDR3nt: TGTGCCAGCAGCTTGGGGAGGGAGACCCAGTACTTC

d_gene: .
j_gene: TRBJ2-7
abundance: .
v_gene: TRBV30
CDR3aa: CAWRRASYEQYF
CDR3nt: TGTGCCTGGAGGCGGGCCTCCTACGAGCAGTACTTC

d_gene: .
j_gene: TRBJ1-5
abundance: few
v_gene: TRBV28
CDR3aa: CASRSGSGGNQPQHF
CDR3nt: TGTGCCAGCAGATCAGGTAGCGGGGGGAATCAGCCCCAGCATTTT

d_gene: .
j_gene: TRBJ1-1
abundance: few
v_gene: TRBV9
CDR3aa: CASEEAFF
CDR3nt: TGTGCCAGCGAGGAAGCTTTCTTT

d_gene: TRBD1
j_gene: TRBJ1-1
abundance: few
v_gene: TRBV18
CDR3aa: CASSPQRIQGGVTEAFF
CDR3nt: TGTGCCAGCTCACCACAAAGGATACAGGGGGGCGTCACTGAAGCTTTCTTT

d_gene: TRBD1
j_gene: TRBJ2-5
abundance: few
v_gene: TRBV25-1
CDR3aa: CASSEWGTGDETQYF
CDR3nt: TGTGCCAGCAGTGAATGGGGAACAGGGGACGAGACCCAGTACTTC

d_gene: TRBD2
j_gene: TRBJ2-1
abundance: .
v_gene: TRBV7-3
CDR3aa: CASSPGTSGIQQFF
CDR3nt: TGTGCCAGCAGCCCCGGGACTAGCGGGATCCAGCAGTTCTTC

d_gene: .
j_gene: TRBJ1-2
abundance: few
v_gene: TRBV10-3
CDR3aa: CAISGTEDYGYTF
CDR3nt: TGTGCCATCAGTGGGACAGAAGACTATGGCTACACCTTC

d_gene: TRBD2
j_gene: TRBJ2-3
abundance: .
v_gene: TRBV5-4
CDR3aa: CATSLAGGATDTQYF
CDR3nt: TGTGCCACCTCTTTAGCGGGAGGAGCCACAGATACGCAGTATTTT

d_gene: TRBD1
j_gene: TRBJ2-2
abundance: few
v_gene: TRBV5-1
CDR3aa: CASSPQTGGSGELFF
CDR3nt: TGCGCCAGCAGCCCTCAAACAGGGGGGTCCGGGGAGCTGTTTTTT

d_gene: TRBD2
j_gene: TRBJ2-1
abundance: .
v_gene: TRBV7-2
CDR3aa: CASSPMTGGFGNEQFF
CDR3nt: TGTGCCAGCAGCCCCATGACGGGAGGGTTCGGGAATGAGCAGTTCTTC

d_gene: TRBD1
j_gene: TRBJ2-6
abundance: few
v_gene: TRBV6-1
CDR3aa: CASSDRGQGSSGANVLTF
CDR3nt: TGTGCCAGCAGTGATCGAGGACAGGGTAGCTCTGGGGCCAACGTCCTGACTTTC

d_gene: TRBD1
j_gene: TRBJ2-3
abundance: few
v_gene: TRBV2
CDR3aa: CASSGDRAGTDTQYF
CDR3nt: TGTGCCAGCAGTGGGGACAGGGCGGGCACAGATACGCAGTATTTT

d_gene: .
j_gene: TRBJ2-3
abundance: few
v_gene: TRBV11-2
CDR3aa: CASSLLSSTLRRDTQYF
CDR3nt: TGTGCCAGCAGCTTACTGTCTAGCACCCTCAGAAGGGATACGCAGTATTTT

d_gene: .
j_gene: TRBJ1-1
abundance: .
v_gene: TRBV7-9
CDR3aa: CASSLLGAVNTEAFF
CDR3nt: TGTGCCAGCAGCTTACTAGGGGCGGTGAACACTGAAGCTTTCTTT

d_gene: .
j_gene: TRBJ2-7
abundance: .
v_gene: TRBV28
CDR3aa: CASIQDRGTYEQYF
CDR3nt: TGTGCCAGCATCCAGGACCGAGGGACCTACGAGCAGTACTTC

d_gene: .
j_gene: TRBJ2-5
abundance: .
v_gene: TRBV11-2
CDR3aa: CASSFHGNGETQYF
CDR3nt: TGTGCCAGCAGCTTTCACGGGAACGGTGAGACCCAGTACTTC

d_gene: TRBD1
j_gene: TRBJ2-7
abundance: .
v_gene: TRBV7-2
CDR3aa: CASSLVGGQGSLEQYF
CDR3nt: TGTGCCAGCAGCTTAGTCGGGGGACAGGGATCCCTCGAGCAGTACTTC

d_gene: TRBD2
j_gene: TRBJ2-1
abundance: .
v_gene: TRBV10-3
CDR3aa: CAISSTSGRAHNEQFF
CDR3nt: TGTGCCATCAGCTCGACTAGCGGGAGGGCCCACAATGAGCAGTTCTTC

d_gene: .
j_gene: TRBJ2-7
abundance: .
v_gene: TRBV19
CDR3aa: CASSIGWGQIYEQYF
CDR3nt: TGTGCCAGTAGTATAGGATGGGGACAAATATACGAGCAGTACTTC

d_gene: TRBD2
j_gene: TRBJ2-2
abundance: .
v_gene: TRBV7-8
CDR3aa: CASSPRAGGPGELFF
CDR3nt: TGTGCCAGCAGCCCCCGAGCGGGAGGGCCCGGGGAGCTGTTTTTT

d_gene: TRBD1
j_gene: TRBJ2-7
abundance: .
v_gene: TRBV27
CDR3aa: CASSLQGQLGQYF
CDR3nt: TGTGCCAGCAGTTTACAGGGACAGCTAGGGCAGTACTTC

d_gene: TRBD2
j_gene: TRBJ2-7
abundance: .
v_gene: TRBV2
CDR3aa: CATGAASGDNEQYF
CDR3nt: TGTGCCACCGGTGCGGCTAGCGGAGACAACGAGCAGTACTTC

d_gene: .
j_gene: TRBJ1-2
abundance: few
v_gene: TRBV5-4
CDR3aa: CASSLEAGQGYGYTF
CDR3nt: TGTGCCAGCAGCTTGGAAGCAGGACAAGGCTATGGCTACACCTTC

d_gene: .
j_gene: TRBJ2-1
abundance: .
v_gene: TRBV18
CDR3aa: CASSPGSQDNEQFF
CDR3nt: TGTGCCAGCTCACCAGGCTCCCAGGACAATGAGCAGTTCTTC

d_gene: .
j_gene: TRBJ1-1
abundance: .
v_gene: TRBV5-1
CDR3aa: CASSLAGNTEAFF
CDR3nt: TGCGCCAGCAGCTTGGCGGGGAACACTGAAGCTTTCTTT

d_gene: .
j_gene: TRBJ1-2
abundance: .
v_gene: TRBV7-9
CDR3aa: CATRTAPSNYGYTF
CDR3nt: TGTGCCACCAGGACAGCGCCTTCTAACTATGGCTACACCTTC

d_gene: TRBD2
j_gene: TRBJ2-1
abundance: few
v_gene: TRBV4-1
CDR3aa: CASSQVGSGRGSEQFF
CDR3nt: TGCGCCAGCAGCCAAGTAGGTAGCGGGAGGGGGAGTGAGCAGTTCTTC

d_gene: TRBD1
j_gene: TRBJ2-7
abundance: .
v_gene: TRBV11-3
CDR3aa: CASSSSPGTGAYEQYF
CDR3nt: TGTGCCAGCAGCTCTAGTCCCGGGACAGGGGCCTACGAGCAGTACTTC

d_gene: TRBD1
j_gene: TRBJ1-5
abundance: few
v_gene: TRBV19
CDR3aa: CASKFGTGVQPQHF
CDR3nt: TGTGCCAGTAAGTTTGGGACAGGGGTTCAGCCCCAGCATTTT

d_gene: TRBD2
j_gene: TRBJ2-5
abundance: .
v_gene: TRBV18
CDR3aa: CASSPGSGSQETQYF
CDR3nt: TGTGCCAGCTCACCAGGTAGCGGGAGCCAAGAGACCCAGTACTTC

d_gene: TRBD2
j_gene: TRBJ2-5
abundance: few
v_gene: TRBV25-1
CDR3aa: CASINSAGAQETQYF
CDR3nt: TGTGCCAGCATTAATTCCGCGGGAGCGCAAGAGACCCAGTACTTC

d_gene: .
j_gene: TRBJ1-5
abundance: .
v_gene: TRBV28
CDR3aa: CASSSAWNRLNQPQHF
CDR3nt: TGTGCCAGCAGTTCCGCTTGGAACAGATTAAATCAGCCCCAGCATTTT

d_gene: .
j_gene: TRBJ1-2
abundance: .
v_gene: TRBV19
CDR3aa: CASSIREGDYTF
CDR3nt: TGTGCCAGTAGTATCCGTGAGGGGGACTACACCTTC

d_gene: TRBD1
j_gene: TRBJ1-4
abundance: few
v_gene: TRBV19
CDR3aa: CATEDRGNQEKLFF
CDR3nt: TGTGCCACCGAGGACAGGGGTAATCAGGAAAAACTGTTTTTT

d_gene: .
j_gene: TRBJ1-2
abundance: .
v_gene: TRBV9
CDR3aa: CASSRDYYGYTF
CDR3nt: TGTGCCAGCAGCAGGGACTACTATGGCTACACCTTC

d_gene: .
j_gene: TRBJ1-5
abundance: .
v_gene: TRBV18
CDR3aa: CASSPGSGGNQPQHF
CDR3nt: TGTGCCAGCTCACCAGGGAGCGGGGGGAATCAGCCCCAGCATTTT

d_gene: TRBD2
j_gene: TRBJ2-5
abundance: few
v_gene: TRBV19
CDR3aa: CASCPSGQETQYF
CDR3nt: TGTGCCAGTTGCCCTAGCGGTCAAGAGACCCAGTACTTC

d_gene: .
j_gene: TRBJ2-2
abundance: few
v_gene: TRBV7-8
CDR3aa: CASSSHRTGELFF
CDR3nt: TGTGCCAGCAGCTCCCACAGGACCGGGGAGCTGTTTTTT

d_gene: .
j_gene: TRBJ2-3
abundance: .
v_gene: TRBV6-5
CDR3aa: CASGLYTDTQYF
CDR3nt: TGTGCCAGCGGACTGTACACAGATACGCAGTATTTT

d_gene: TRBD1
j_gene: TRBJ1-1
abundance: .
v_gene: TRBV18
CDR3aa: CASSGDRGFNTEAFF
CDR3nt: TGTGCCAGCTCGGGGGACAGGGGATTTAACACTGAAGCTTTCTTT

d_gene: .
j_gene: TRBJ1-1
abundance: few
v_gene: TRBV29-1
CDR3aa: CSVVAQTGNTEAFF
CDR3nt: TGCAGCGTTGTAGCTCAAACAGGTAACACTGAAGCTTTCTTT

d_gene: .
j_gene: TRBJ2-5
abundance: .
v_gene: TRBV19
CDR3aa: CASSPPGERASETQYF
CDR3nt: TGTGCCAGTAGTCCACCTGGGGAGAGAGCCAGCGAGACCCAGTACTTC

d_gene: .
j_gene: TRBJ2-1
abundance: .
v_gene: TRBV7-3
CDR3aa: CASSLGGGLYNEQFF
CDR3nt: TGTGCCAGCAGCTTAGGTGGGGGCCTCTACAATGAGCAGTTCTTC

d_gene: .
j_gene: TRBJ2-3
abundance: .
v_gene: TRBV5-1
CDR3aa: CASSLVPNPDTQYF
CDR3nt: TGCGCCAGCAGCTTGGTTCCCAATCCAGATACGCAGTATTTT

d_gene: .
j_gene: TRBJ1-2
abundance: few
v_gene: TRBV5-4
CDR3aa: CASSLASLYGYTF
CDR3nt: TGTGCCAGCAGCTTGGCCAGTCTCTATGGCTACACCTTC

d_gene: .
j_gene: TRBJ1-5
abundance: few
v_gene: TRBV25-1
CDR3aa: CASQGQLREPQHF
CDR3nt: TGTGCCAGCCAAGGACAGCTCCGTGAGCCCCAGCATTTT